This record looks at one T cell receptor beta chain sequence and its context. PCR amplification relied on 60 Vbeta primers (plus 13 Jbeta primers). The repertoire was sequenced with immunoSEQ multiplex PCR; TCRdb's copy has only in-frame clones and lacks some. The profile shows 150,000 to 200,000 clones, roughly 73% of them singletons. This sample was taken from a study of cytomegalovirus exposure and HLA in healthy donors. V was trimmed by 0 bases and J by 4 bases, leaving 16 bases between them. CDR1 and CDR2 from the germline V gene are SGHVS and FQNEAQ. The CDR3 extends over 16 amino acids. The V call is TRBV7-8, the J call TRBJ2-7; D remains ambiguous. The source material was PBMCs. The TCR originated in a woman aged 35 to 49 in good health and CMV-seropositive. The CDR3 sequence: CASSLAESFNSYEQYF. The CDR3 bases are TGTGCCAGCAGCTTAGCCGAGAGCTTTAACAGTTACGAGCAGTACTTC.